One sample yielded the 25 T cell receptor beta chains listed below, sequenced in a study of cytomegalovirus exposure and HLA in healthy donors. Amplification used 60 Vbeta primers and 13 Jbeta primers. Produced via immunoSEQ multiplex PCR; TCRdb's table is partial and in-frame only. The profile shows about 170,000 clones, approximately 84% of them singletons. The source material was PBMCs. Receptors originate from a man between 18 and 35 years old in good health and CMV-seropositive.

The J gene is TRBJ2-1, the V gene TRBV4-3, with TRBD2 identical over 10 bases. Germline CDR1 and CDR2: LGHNA and YSLEER. CDR3 length equals 18 residues. With V trimmed by 1 base and J by 2 bases, 8 bases remained unmatched. The CDR3 bases are TGCGCCAGCAGCCAAGTCTACACTAGCGGGGTTCCCTACAATGAGCAGTTCTTC. Protein: CASSQVYTSGVPYNEQFF.

Regarding this clone: One junction end does not reproduce the germline sequence, and a read error may be involved. The rearrangement joins TRBV7-2 to TRBJ2-6; 9 nucleotides align to TRBD1. The CDR3 length is 18 residues. Looked up from germline, CDR1 is SGHTA and CDR2 is FQGNSA. The CDR3 sequence: CASSGKTGGVSGANGLTF. Here the CDR3 DNA reads TGTGCCAGCAGCGGTAAGACAGGGGGAGTCTCTGGGGCCAACGGCCTGACTTTC.

The rearrangement joins TRBV5-1 to TRBJ1-2; D not certain. CDR1 is SGHRS and CDR2 is YFSETQ in the germline V gene. This CDR3 has 15 residues. The V end lost 4 bases, the J end lost 3 bases, and 16 bases lay between the germline ends. CDR3 region: CASSATSAQDYGYTF. In DNA, the CDR3 is TGCGCCAGCAGCGCAACCAGTGCTCAGGACTATGGCTACACCTTC.

This chain connects TRBV6-4 to TRBJ2-1; TRBD2 aligns across 9 bases. The CDR3 extends over 15 amino acids. After removal of 0 bases from V and 9 bases from J, the junction contained 6 bases not matched to a gene. Germline V gene sequence: CDR1 MRHNA, CDR2 SNTAGT. The CDR3 here is CASSDSAGGRGEQFF. CDR3 nucleotides: TGTGCCAGCAGTGACTCTGCGGGGGGGCGTGGTGAGCAGTTCTTC.

The gene calls are TRBV6-5 and TRBJ1-4, with 7 bases identical to TRBD1. The CDR3 spans 14 residues. Germline lookup yields CDR1 MNHEY and CDR2 SVGAGI. V shed 6 bases and J 3 bases; nucleotides not matched to a gene: 4. CDR3 nucleotides: TGTGCCAGCAGGCGACAGGGACCTAATGAAAAACTGTTTTTT. Its translation is CASRRQGPNEKLFF.

The chain couples TRBV2 to TRBJ1-1, with a tentative D call TRBD1 (6 bases). CDR3 length: 17 residues. Trimming left V 2 bases short and J 4 bases short, with 20 bases between. In germline, CDR1 is SNHLY, CDR2 FYNNEI. CDR3 in DNA: TGTGCCAGCAGTGAAATGGTAGGGAGGGGGGCAGGCACTGAAGCTTTCTTT. Its protein product is CASSEMVGRGAGTEAFF.

The CDR3 DNA reads as TGTGCCAGCAAGAAAAATACTTCGACCGGGGATGAAGCGCAGTATTTT. Translation: CASKKNTSTGDEAQYF. The chain couples TRBV7-9 to TRBJ2-3; D possibly corresponds to TRBD2 (5 bases). The CDR3 consists of 16 residues. V was pared by 7 bases and J by 10 bases, with 27 bases between. The germline V gene encodes CDR1 SEHNR and CDR2 FQNEAQ (reference sequence).

This clone was counted only a few times. The chain recombines TRBV13 with TRBJ1-2; TRBD1 aligns across 10 bases. Germline lookup yields CDR1 PRHDT and CDR2 FYEKMQ (reference sequence). With 1 base clipped from V and 6 bases from J, the junction kept 11 bases outside the gene matches. There are 17 residues in the CDR3. CDR3 loop: CASSLAGTGDPRDGYTF. For the CDR3, the DNA is TGTGCCAGCAGCTTAGCCGGGACAGGGGACCCAAGAGATGGCTACACCTTC. Drawing the rest from reference TRBV13 and TRBJ1-2, the complete variable domain is AAGVIQSPRHLIKEKRETATLKCYPIPRHDTVYWYQQGPGQDPQFLISFYEKMQSDKGSIPDRFSAQQFSDYHSELNMSSLELGDSALYFCASSLAGTGDPRDGYTFGSGTRLTVV.

This chain links TRBV7-3 with TRBJ2-2; weak D call: TRBD1 (6 bases). Germline lookup yields CDR1 SGHTA and CDR2 FQGTGA. The CDR3 is 15 amino acids. V shed 0 bases and J shed 3 bases, with 8 bases lying between them. The CDR3 region is CASSLTGAYTGELFF. The CDR3, as DNA: TGTGCCAGCAGCTTAACGGGGGCCTACACCGGGGAGCTGTTTTTT.

The CDR3 sequence: CASSLGQGSYNSPLHF. In nucleotides, the CDR3 is TGTGCCAGCAGCTTGGGACAGGGCTCCTATAATTCACCCCTCCACTTT. This chain uses TRBV7-8 with TRBJ1-6; 9 nucleotides match TRBD1. The CDR3 totals 16 residues. CDR1 and CDR2 from the germline V gene are SGHVS and FQNEAQ. With 3 bases clipped from V and 0 bases from J, the junction kept 0 bases outside the gene matches.

There are a few counts of this clone. The CDR3 nucleotides read TGTGCCAGCAGTGCGGGACTAGCGGGGGGCGAGGAGACCCAGTACTTC. It yields the protein CASSAGLAGGEETQYF. V gene TRBV2 combines with J gene TRBJ2-5; 15 bases fit TRBD2. The trim removed 4 bases at V and 5 bases at J, leaving 5 bases unmatched. Germline V CDR1 and CDR2: SNHLY, FYNNEI. The CDR3 totals 16 residues.

The rearrangement uses TRBV5-6 and TRBJ1-1; 8 nucleotides align to TRBD1. J was trimmed by 0 bases and V by 2 bases; bases with no gene match: 9. The CDR3 consists of 17 residues. Germline V gene data show CDR1 as SGHDT and CDR2 as YYEEEE. The CDR3 spells CASSLPDRGHMNTEAFF. The CDR3 region has the DNA TGTGCCAGCAGCTTACCCGACAGGGGACATATGAACACTGAAGCTTTCTTT.

In this sample, this clone turned up a few times. CDR3 sequence reads: CAINSQTDTEAFF. The CDR3 DNA sequence: TGTGCCATTAACAGCCAAACGGACACTGAAGCTTTCTTT. The chain combines TRBV2 with TRBJ1-1; no reliable D call. The germline V and J ends were trimmed by 10 bases and 3 bases, with 15 bases remaining between them. This CDR3 has 13 amino acids. Germline values: CDR1 SNHLY, CDR2 FYNNEI. Drawing the rest from reference TRBV2 and TRBJ1-1, the complete variable domain is EPEVTQTPSHQVTQMGQEVILRCVPISNHLYFYWYRQILGQKVEFLVSFYNNEISEKSEIFDDQFSVERPDGSNFTLKIRSTKLEDSAMYFCAINSQTDTEAFFGQGTRLTVV.

This clone was detected only a few times. This chain uses TRBV4-1 with TRBJ2-7, with 7 bases that match TRBD1. V lost 1 base and J lost 2; bases outside the gene matches: 8. The CDR3 loop spans 16 amino acids. Germline V lookup: CDR1 MGHRA, CDR2 YSYEKL. The CDR3, as DNA: TGCGCCAGCAGCCAAGGCTCGGACAGGATCACCTACGAGCAGTACTTC. Protein: CASSQGSDRITYEQYF.

The V and J genes are TRBV9 and TRBJ1-2, with D unclear. The CDR3 runs 13 residues. Trimming cost V 0 bases and J 1 base, with 4 bases left between them. Germline V gene sequence: CDR1 SGDLS, CDR2 YYNGEE. The CDR3: CASSVGGNYGYTF. As DNA, the CDR3 is TGTGCCAGCAGCGTAGGAGGTAACTATGGCTACACCTTC.

The chain links TRBV7-2 to TRBJ1-2, with 10 positions matching TRBD1. This CDR3 has 14 amino acids. V shed 5 bases and J 5 bases; nucleotides not matched to a gene: 5. CDR1 SGHTA and CDR2 FQGNSA come from the germline V gene. The CDR3 loop is CASSRDRGNYGYTF. CDR3 nucleotides: TGTGCCAGCAGCCGGGACAGGGGTAATTATGGCTACACCTTC.

The rearrangement uses TRBV7-9 and TRBJ2-3; a possible D gene is TRBD2 (7 bases). V was cut by 5 bases and J by 5 bases, with 17 bases left in between. The CDR3 is made up of 15 amino acids. Germline V gene data show CDR1 as SEHNR and CDR2 as FQNEAQ (reference sequence). CDR3 in amino acids: CASSKAGRGKDTQYF. DNA of the CDR3: TGTGCCAGCAGCAAAGCAGGGAGGGGGAAAGATACGCAGTATTTT.

This chain connects TRBV7-8 to TRBJ2-1, with 9 nucleotides matching TRBD2. The length of the CDR3 is 19 residues. Losses at the gene ends were 4 bases for V and 5 bases for J; bases not matched to a gene: 18. Per germline, CDR1 SGHVS and CDR2 FQNEAQ. CDR3: CASSSRLIRTSEEDNEQFF. DNA of the CDR3: TGTGCCAGCAGCTCCAGACTTATTCGGACTAGCGAGGAAGACAATGAGCAGTTCTTC. Drawing the rest from reference TRBV7-8 and TRBJ2-1, the complete variable domain is GAGVSQSPRYKVAKRGQDVALRCDPISGHVSLFWYQQALGQGPEFLTYFQNEAQLDKSGLPSDRFFAERPEGSVSTLKIQRTQQEDSAVYLCASSSRLIRTSEEDNEQFFGPGTRLTVL.

The chain joins TRBV6-5 to TRBJ2-5, with a possible D match to TRBD1 (6 bases). The CDR3 is 14 residues long. The V gene lost 3 bases and the J gene lost 5 bases, with 13 bases spanning the gap. CDR1 MNHEY and CDR2 SVGAGI come from the germline V gene. The CDR3 region is CASSYGGLGETQYF. Here the CDR3 DNA reads TGTGCCAGCAGTTATGGGGGCCTCGGGGAGACCCAGTACTTC.

V gene TRBV7-2 combines with J gene TRBJ2-7; 13 positions agree with TRBD2. The CDR3 spans 18 residues. V was clipped by 0 bases and J by 0 bases; unmatched bases: 5. CDR1 and CDR2 from the germline V gene are SGHTA and FQGNSA. The CDR3 is CASSLATSGGASSYEQYF. CDR3 nucleotide sequence: TGTGCCAGCAGCTTAGCCACTAGCGGGGGGGCCAGCTCCTACGAGCAGTACTTC.

This clone was picked up one time. The chain carries TRBV5-1 and TRBJ2-5; 9 bases map to TRBD2. The J call is doubtful: the DNA matches TRBJ2-7 better. Germline V CDR1 and CDR2: SGHRS, YFSETQ. The CDR3 covers 14 residues. The CDR3 reads CASTWGGGASEQYF. CDR3 sequence (DNA): TGCGCCAGCACTTGGGGCGGGGGGGCGAGCGAGCAGTACTTC.

The gene calls are TRBV7-8 and TRBJ2-3; D gene unclear. V dropped 5 bases and J dropped 8 bases, with 11 bases sitting between them. This CDR3 spans 12 amino acids. Germline V gene lookup returns CDR1 SGHVS and CDR2 FQNEAQ. CDR3 nucleotide sequence: TGTGCCAGCAGCCTACTGAGCTCTACGCAGTATTTT. It yields the protein CASSLLSSTQYF.

V usage is TRBV12-5 and J usage is TRBJ1-6; the D gene is possibly TRBD1 (5 bases). The CDR3 covers 16 residues. Trimming removed 4 bases at V and 5 bases at J, with 15 bases between. Per the germline V gene, CDR1 is LGHNT and CDR2 is FRNRAP. For the CDR3, the DNA is TGTGCTAGTGGTTCGTGGGGGGAAGTTAATAATTCACCCCTCCACTTT. Translation: CASGSWGEVNNSPLHF.

This rearrangement joins TRBV27 to TRBJ2-7, with a weak D call TRBD1 (6 bases). This CDR3 contains 15 residues. Per the germline V gene, CDR1 is MNHEY and CDR2 is SMNVEV (reference sequence). V dropped 4 bases and J dropped 2 bases, with 15 bases sitting between them. CDR3 in DNA: TGTGCCAGCAGTTCCCACAGGGCGTCAGCCTACGAGCAGTACTTC. It codes for CASSSHRASAYEQYF.

The chain couples TRBV9 to TRBJ2-3; D unclear. Between the trimmed V and J ends, which lost 0 bases and 0 bases, there was a span of 8 bases. There are 15 residues in the CDR3. Germline V gene data show CDR1 as SGDLS and CDR2 as YYNGEE. DNA for the CDR3: TGTGCCAGCAGCGTAGTCCCCGAGAGCACAGATACGCAGTATTTT. It translates to CASSVVPESTDTQYF. Together with reference TRBV9 and TRBJ2-3, the CDR3 gives the full variable domain: DSGVTQTPKHLITATGQRVTLRCSPRSGDLSVYWYQQSLDQGLQFLIQYYNGEERAKGNILERFSAQQFPDLHSELNLSSLELGDSALYFCASSVVPESTDTQYFGPGTRLTVL.